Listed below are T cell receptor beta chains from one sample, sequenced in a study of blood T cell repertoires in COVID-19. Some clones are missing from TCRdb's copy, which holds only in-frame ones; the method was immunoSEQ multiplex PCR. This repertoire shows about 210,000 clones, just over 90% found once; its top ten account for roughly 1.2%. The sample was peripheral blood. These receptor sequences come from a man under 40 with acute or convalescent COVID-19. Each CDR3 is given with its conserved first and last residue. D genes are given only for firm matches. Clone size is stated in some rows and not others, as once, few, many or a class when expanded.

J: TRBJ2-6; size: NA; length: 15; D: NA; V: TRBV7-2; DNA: TGTGCCAGCAGCGCACGGGTCTCTGGGGCCAACGTCCTGACTTTC; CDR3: CASSARVSGANVLTF
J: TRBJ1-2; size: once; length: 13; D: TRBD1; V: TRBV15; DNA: TGTGCCACCAGCAGAGAGCGACAGGGTGCCTACACCTTC; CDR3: CATSRERQGAYTF
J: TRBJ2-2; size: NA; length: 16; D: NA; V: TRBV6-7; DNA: TGTGCCAGCACCTCAGGGGGACTAGGAAACACCGGGGAGCTGTTTTTT; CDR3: CASTSGGLGNTGELFF
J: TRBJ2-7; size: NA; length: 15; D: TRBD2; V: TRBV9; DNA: TGTGCCAGCAGCCTCCGGGCTAGCGGAACCTACGAGCAGTACTTC; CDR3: CASSLRASGTYEQYF
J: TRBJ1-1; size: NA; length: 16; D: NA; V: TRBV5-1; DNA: TGCGCCAGCAGCCCAGGGATCCCCCCCGCGAACACTGAAGCTTTCTTT; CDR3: CASSPGIPPANTEAFF
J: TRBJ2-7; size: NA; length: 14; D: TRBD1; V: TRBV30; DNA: TGTGCCTGGAGACGGACAGGGATCCCCTACGAGCAGTACTTC; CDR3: CAWRRTGIPYEQYF
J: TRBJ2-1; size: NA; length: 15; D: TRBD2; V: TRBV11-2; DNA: TGTGCCAGCAGGGCTAGCGGGGGGACCTACAATGAGCAGTTCTTC; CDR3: CASRASGGTYNEQFF
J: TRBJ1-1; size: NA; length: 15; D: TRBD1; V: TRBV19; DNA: TGTGCCAGTATAGGACAGGGGGGCCTTGGGACTGAAGCTTTCTTT; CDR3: CASIGQGGLGTEAFF
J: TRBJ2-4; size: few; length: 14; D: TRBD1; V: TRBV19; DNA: TGTGCCAGTAGTGGGACAGGGGGCCCAAACATTCAGTACTTC; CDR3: CASSGTGGPNIQYF
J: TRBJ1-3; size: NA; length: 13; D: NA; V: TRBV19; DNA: TGTGCCAGTAGTATTTACAGGGGAAACACCATATATTTT; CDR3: CASSIYRGNTIYF
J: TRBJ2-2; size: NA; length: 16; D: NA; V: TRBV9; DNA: TGTGCCAGCAGCGTAGGCGCGGGCCAGAACACCGGGGAGCTGTTTTTT; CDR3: CASSVGAGQNTGELFF
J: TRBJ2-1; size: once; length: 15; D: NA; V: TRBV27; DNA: TGTGCCAGCAGTTCCTACAGGGCCTCATACAATGAGCAGTTCTTC; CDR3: CASSSYRASYNEQFF
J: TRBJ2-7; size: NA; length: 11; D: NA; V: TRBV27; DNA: TGTGCCAGCAGTTTGGAGGGGACGAAGTACTTC; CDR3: CASSLEGTKYF
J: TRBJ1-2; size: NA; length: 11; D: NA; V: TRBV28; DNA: TGTGCCAGCGGTACTCACTATGGCTACACCTTC; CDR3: CASGTHYGYTF
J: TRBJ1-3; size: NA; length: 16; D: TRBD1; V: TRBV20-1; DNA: TGCAGTGCTAGTCCCCGGACAGGATACTCTGGAAACACCATATATTTT; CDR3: CSASPRTGYSGNTIYF
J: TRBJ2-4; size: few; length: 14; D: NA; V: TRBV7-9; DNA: TGTGCCAGCAGCCAAACTCTAGCCAAAAACATTCAGTACTTC; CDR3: CASSQTLAKNIQYF